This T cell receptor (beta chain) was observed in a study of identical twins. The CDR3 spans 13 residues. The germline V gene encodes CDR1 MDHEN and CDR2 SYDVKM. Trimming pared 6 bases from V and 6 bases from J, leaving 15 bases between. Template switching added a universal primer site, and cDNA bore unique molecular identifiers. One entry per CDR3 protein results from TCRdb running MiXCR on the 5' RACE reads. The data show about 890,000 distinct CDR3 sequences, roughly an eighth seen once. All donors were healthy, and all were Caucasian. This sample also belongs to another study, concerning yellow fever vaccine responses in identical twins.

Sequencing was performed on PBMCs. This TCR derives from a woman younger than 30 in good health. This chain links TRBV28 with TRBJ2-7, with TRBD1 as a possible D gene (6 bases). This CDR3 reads CASRLPTGVEQYF. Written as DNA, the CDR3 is TGTGCCAGCAGACTCCCGACAGGCGTCGAGCAGTACTTC.